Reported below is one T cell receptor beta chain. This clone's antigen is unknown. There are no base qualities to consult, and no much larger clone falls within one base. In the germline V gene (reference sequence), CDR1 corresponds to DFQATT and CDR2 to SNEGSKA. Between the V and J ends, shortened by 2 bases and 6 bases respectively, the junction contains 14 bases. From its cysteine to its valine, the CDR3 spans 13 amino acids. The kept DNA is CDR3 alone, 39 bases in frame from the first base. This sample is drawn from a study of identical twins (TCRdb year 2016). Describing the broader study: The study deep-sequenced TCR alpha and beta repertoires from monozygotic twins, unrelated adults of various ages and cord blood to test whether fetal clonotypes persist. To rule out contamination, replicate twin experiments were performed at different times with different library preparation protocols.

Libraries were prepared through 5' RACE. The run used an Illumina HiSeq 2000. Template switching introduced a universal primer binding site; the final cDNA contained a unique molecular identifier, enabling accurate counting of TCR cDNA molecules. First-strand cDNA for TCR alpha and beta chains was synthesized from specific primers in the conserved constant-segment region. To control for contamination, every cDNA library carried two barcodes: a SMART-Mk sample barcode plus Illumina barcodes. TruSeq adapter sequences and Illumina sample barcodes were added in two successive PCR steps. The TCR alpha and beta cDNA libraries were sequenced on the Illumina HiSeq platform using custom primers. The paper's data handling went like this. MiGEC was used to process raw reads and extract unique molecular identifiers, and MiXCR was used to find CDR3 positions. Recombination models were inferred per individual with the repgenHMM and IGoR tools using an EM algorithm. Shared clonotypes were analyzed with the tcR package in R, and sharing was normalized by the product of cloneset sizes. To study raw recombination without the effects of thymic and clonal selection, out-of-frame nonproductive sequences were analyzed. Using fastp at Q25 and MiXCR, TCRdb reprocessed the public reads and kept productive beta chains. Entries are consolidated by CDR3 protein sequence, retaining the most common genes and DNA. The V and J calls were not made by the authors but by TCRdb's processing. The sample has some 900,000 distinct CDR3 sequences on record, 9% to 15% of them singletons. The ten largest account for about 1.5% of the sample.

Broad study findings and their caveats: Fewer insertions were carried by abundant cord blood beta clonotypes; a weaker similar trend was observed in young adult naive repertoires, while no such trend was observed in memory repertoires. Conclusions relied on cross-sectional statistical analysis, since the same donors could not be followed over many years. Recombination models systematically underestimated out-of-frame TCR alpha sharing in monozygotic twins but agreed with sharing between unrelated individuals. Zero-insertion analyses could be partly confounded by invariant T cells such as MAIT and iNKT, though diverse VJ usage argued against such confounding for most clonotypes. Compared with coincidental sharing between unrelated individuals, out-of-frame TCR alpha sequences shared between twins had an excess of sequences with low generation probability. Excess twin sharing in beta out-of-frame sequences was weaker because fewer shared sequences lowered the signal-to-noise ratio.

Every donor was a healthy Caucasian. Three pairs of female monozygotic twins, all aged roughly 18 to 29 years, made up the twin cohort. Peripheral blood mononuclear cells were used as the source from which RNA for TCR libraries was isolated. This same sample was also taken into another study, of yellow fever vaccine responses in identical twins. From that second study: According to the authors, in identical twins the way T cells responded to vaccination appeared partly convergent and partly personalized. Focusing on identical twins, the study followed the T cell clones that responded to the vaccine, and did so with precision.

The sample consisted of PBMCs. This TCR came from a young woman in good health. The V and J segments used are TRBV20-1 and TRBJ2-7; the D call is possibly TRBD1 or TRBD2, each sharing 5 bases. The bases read TGCAGTGCTAGACCCGGGACGGCGGGCGAGCAGTACGTC. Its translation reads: CSARPGTAGEQYV.